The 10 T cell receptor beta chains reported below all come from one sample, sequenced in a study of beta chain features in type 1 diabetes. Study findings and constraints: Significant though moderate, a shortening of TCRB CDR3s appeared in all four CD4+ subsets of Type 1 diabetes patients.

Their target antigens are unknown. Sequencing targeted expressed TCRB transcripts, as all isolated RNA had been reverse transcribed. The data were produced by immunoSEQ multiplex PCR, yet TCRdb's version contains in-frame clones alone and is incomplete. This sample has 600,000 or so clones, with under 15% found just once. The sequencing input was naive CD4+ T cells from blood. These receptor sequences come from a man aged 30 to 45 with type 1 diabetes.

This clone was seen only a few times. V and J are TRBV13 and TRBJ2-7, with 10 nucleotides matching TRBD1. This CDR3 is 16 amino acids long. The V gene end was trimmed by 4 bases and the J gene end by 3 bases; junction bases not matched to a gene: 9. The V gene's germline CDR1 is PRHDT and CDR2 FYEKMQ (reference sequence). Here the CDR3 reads CASSYSPGQGFYEQYF. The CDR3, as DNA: TGTGCCAGCAGCTATTCCCCGGGACAGGGGTTCTACGAGCAGTACTTC.

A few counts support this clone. CDR3 in amino acids: CASSETHRGGTGELFF. In DNA, the CDR3 is TGTGCCAGCAGTGAAACTCACAGGGGAGGCACCGGGGAGCTGTTTTTT. The V and J genes are TRBV6-1 and TRBJ2-2, with a tentative D call TRBD1 (7 bases). CDR3 length equals 16 residues. V was trimmed by 2 bases and J by 4 bases, leaving 14 bases between them. CDR1 and CDR2 from the germline V gene are MNHNS and SASEGT.

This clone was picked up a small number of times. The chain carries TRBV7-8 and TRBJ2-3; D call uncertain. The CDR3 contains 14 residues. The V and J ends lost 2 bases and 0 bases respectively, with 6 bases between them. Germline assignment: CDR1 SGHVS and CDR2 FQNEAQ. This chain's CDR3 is CASSLSGSTDTQYF. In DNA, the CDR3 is TGTGCCAGCAGCTTATCCGGCAGCACAGATACGCAGTATTTT.

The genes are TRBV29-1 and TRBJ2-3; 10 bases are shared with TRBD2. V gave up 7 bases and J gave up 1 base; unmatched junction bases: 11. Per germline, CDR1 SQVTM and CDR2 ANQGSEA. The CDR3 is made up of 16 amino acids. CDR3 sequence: CSDTSGMPPGTDTQYF. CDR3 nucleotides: TGCAGCGACACTAGCGGGATGCCGCCTGGCACAGATACGCAGTATTTT.

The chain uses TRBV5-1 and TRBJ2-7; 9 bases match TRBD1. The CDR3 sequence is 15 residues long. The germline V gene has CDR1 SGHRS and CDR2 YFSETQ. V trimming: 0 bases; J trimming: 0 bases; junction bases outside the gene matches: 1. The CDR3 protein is CASSLDRGRSYEQYF. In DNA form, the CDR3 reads TGCGCCAGCAGCTTGGACAGGGGGCGCTCCTACGAGCAGTACTTC.

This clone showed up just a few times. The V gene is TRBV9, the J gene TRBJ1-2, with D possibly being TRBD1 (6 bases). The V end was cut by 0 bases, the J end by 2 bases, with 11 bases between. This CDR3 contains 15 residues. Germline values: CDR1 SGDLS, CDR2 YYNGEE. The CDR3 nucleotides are TGTGCCAGCAGCGTAGATCTGGGGGCGAACTATGGCTACACCTTC. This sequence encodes CASSVDLGANYGYTF.

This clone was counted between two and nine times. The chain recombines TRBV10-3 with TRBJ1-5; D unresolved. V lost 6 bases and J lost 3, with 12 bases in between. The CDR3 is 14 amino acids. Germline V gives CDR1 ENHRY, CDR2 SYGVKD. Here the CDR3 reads CAISKDGINQPQHF. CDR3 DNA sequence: TGTGCCATCAGCAAGGACGGGATCAATCAGCCCCAGCATTTT.

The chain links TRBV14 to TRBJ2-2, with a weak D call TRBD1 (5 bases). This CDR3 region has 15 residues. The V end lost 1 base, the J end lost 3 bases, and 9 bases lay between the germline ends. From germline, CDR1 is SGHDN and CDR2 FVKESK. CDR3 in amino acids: CASSQVAGYTGELFF. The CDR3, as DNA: TGTGCCAGCAGCCAAGTCGCAGGGTACACCGGGGAGCTGTTTTTT.

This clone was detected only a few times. CDR3 protein: CASSLLGGETQYF. The CDR3 DNA reads as TGTGCCAGCAGCTTATTGGGGGGAGAGACCCAGTACTTC. J is TRBJ2-5 and V is TRBV7-9; TRBD2 is a possible D gene (6 bases). Germline V gene lookup returns CDR1 SEHNR and CDR2 FQNEAQ (reference sequence). The CDR3 sequence is 13 residues long. V gave up 2 bases and J gave up 4 bases, with 8 bases separating them.

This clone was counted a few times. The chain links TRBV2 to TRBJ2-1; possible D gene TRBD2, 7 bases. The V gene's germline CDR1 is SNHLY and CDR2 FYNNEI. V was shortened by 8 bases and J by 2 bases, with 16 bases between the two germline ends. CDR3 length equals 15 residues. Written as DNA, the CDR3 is TGTGCCAGCTCTCCAGAGGGGGGGACCTACAATGAGCAGTTCTTC. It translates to CASSPEGGTYNEQFF. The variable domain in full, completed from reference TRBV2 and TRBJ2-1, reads EPEVTQTPSHQVTQMGQEVILRCVPISNHLYFYWYRQILGQKVEFLVSFYNNEISEKSEIFDDQFSVERPDGSNFTLKIRSTKLEDSAMYFCASSPEGGTYNEQFFGPGTRLTVL.